The 29 T cell receptor beta chains reported below all come from one sample, sequenced in a study of cytomegalovirus exposure and HLA in healthy donors. TCRdb keeps only in-frame clones here, not all; method: immunoSEQ multiplex PCR. The sample has under 200,000 clones, 85% to 90% seen once. Sequenced sample: PBMCs. These receptors originate from a woman younger than 30 in good health and CMV-seropositive.

This sequence joins TRBV25-1 and TRBJ2-2, with D possibly TRBD1 on 6 matching bases. Trimming stripped 5 bases from V and 4 bases from J, with 11 bases between. CDR1 is MGHDK and CDR2 is SYGVNS in the germline V gene. This CDR3 region has 14 residues. This CDR3 is CASSRGRGTGELFF. CDR3 nucleotide sequence: TGTGCCAGCAGTAGGGGGAGAGGCACCGGGGAGCTGTTTTTT.

This sequence joins TRBV2 and TRBJ2-1; D gene ambiguous. Germline CDR1 SNHLY, CDR2 FYNNEI. The CDR3 is 13 residues long. Trimming stripped 5 bases from V and 4 bases from J, with 9 bases between. The CDR3 DNA is TGTGCCAGCAGTCAGTCAGGTTACAATGAGCAGTTCTTC. Its translation: CASSQSGYNEQFF.

The chain has TRBV5-1 and TRBJ2-3; 8 bases fit TRBD1. Germline CDR1 is SGHRS and CDR2 is YFSETQ. The trim removed 8 bases at V and 3 bases at J, leaving 11 bases unmatched. CDR3 size: 15 residues. CDR3 in amino acids: CASRDRGSETDTQYF. DNA for the CDR3: TGCGCCAGTAGAGACAGGGGCTCGGAAACAGATACGCAGTATTTT.

V gene TRBV4-1 combines with J gene TRBJ2-7, with D tentatively TRBD2 (5 bases). The CDR3 totals 11 residues. Germline V gene data show CDR1 as MGHRA and CDR2 as YSYEKL. Trimming left V 3 bases short and J 6 bases short, with 6 bases between. CDR3: CASSHGVEQYF. CDR3 bases: TGCGCCAGCAGCCACGGGGTCGAGCAGTACTTC.

This chain connects TRBV30 to TRBJ2-7, with 9 bases fitting TRBD1. Germline assignment: CDR1 GTSNPN and CDR2 SVGIG (reference sequence). V gave up 3 bases and J gave up 4 bases; unmatched junction bases: 7. This CDR3 is 14 amino acids long. CDR3 protein: CAWRKTGGFYEQYF. The CDR3 nucleotides read TGTGCCTGGAGAAAGACAGGGGGATTTTACGAGCAGTACTTC. Combining the CDR3 with reference TRBV30 and TRBJ2-7 gives the whole variable domain SQTIHQWPATLVQPVGSPLSLECTVEGTSNPNLYWYRQAAGRGLQLLFYSVGIGQISSEVPQNLSASRPQDRQFILSSKKLLLSDSGFYLCAWRKTGGFYEQYFGPGTRLTVT.

This chain connects TRBV27 to TRBJ1-4, with TRBD1 identical over 12 bases. The junction had 6 bases not matched to a gene; V was cut back by 2 bases and J by 14 bases. CDR1 MNHEY and CDR2 SMNVEV come from the germline V gene (reference sequence). The CDR3 is 14 amino acids. CDR3 bases: TGTGCCAGCAGTTTAGGGACAGGGGGCGGGTGGCTGTTTTTT. This encodes CASSLGTGGGWLFF.

This chain uses TRBV2 with TRBJ2-5; 7 positions match TRBD1. The trim removed 6 bases at V and 4 bases at J, leaving 2 bases unmatched. The CDR3 contains 12 residues. Germline V CDR1 and CDR2: SNHLY, FYNNEI. The CDR3 nucleotides are TGTGCCAGCAGCACAGGGGCAGAGACCCAGTACTTC. It is translated as CASSTGAETQYF.

CDR3 DNA: TGTGCCACCTCCGCAGCGGACAGGGTCTACGAGCAGTACTTC. It encodes CATSAADRVYEQYF. The chain employs TRBV11-2 and TRBJ2-7; 8 nucleotides match TRBD1. This CDR3 spans 14 amino acids. V dropped 10 bases and J dropped 3; count of bases not matched to a gene: 11. Germline V gene data show CDR1 as SGHAT and CDR2 as FQNNGV. The entire variable domain, with the rest obtained from reference TRBV11-2 and TRBJ2-7, is as follows: EAGVAQSPRYKIIEKRQSVAFWCNPISGHATLYWYQQILGQGPKLLIQFQNNGVVDDSQLPKDRFSAERLKGVDSTLKIQPAKLEDSAVYLCATSAADRVYEQYFGPGTRLTVT.

V gene TRBV5-1 combines with J gene TRBJ2-5; D remains ambiguous. The CDR3 spans 16 residues. CDR1 and CDR2 (germline): SGHRS, YFSETQ. V lost 0 bases and J 3 bases, leaving 15 bases between the germline ends. This CDR3 reads CASSLAPKGREETQYF. Written as DNA, the CDR3 is TGCGCCAGCAGCTTGGCCCCGAAAGGTCGGGAAGAGACCCAGTACTTC.

V gene TRBV5-1 combines with J gene TRBJ2-1; possibly TRBD2 for D (5 bases). CDR1 SGHRS and CDR2 YFSETQ come from the germline V gene. V lost 0 bases, J lost 6 bases, and 10 bases lay in between. The CDR3 loop spans 14 amino acids. The CDR3, as DNA: TGCGCCAGCAGCTTGGGAGGGAGCCCCAATGAGCAGTTCTTC. Translation: CASSLGGSPNEQFF.

This chain links TRBV2 with TRBJ2-5, with 11 bases lining up with TRBD2. The germline CDR1 and CDR2 sequences are SNHLY and FYNNEI. The CDR3 is 17 amino acids. V lost 10 bases and J lost 2; bases outside the gene matches: 15. The CDR3, as DNA: TGTGCCACCACCGGGACTAGCGGAGAAAACGGGCAAGAGACCCAGTACTTC. As protein: CATTGTSGENGQETQYF. Looking up the rest from reference TRBV2 and TRBJ2-5 gives the full variable domain: EPEVTQTPSHQVTQMGQEVILRCVPISNHLYFYWYRQILGQKVEFLVSFYNNEISEKSEIFDDQFSVERPDGSNFTLKIRSTKLEDSAMYFCATTGTSGENGQETQYFGPGTRLLVL.

The chain combines TRBV15 with TRBJ2-7; tentatively, D is TRBD2 (6 bases). Germline assignment: CDR1 LNHNV and CDR2 YYDKDF (reference sequence). This CDR3 is built from 17 residues. The ends were cut back, 0 bases at V and 0 bases at J, with 15 bases in the middle. The CDR3 region is CATSRDNRGWGSYEQYF. The CDR3 DNA reads as TGTGCCACCAGCAGAGATAATCGGGGGTGGGGCTCCTACGAGCAGTACTTC. Full variable domain (rest looked up from reference TRBV15 and TRBJ2-7): DAMVIQNPRYQVTQFGKPVTLSCSQTLNHNVMYWYQQKSSQAPKLLFHYYDKDFNNEADTPDNFQSRRPNTSFCFLDIRSPGLGDTAMYLCATSRDNRGWGSYEQYFGPGTRLTVT.

V is TRBV30 and J is TRBJ2-2, with 7 nucleotides matching TRBD1. Germline V CDR1 and CDR2: GTSNPN, SVGIG (reference sequence). V gave up 3 bases and J gave up 5 bases; unmatched junction bases: 12. There are 16 residues in the CDR3. The CDR3: CAWSGLYRGGTGELFF. The CDR3 DNA reads as TGTGCCTGGAGCGGGCTTTACAGGGGTGGGACCGGGGAGCTGTTTTTT.

The genes are TRBV6-5 and TRBJ1-1; weak D call: TRBD1 (6 bases). This CDR3 is built from 14 residues. V was cut by 4 bases and J by 1 base, with 10 bases left in between. The germline V gene encodes CDR1 MNHEY and CDR2 SVGAGI. The chain's CDR3 is CASSSQTGNTEAFF. Here the CDR3 DNA reads TGTGCCAGCAGTTCCCAGACAGGGAACACTGAAGCTTTCTTT.

This clone was seen once. The chain combines TRBV2 with TRBJ2-7; 9 bases fit TRBD1. This CDR3 is built from 14 residues. V lost 4 bases, J lost 4 bases, and 5 bases stayed unmatched. Germline values: CDR1 SNHLY, CDR2 FYNNEI. The CDR3 coding sequence is TGTGCCAGCAGTGCCGGGACAGGGAAGTACGAGCAGTACTTC. Translated: CASSAGTGKYEQYF.

V usage is TRBV10-2 and J usage is TRBJ2-7; maybe TRBD1 (6 bases). Trimming shortened V by 3 bases and J by 0 bases, and 12 bases separated the two germline ends. The CDR3 spans 15 residues. The germline V gene encodes CDR1 WSHSY and CDR2 SAAADI. In nucleotides, the CDR3 is TGCGCCAGCAGTGAAACGGACAGCATCTCCTACGAGCAGTACTTC. Translating it yields CASSETDSISYEQYF.

This clone was detected only once. CDR3 residues: CASSLTSGGYNEQFF. The DNA for the CDR3 is TGTGCCAGCAGCTTGACTAGCGGGGGCTACAATGAGCAGTTCTTC. The rearrangement joins TRBV7-6 to TRBJ2-1, with 12 bases fitting TRBD2. The CDR3 runs 15 residues. Germline trimming cut 3 bases from V and 3 bases from J; bases unmatched to any gene: 0. The V gene's germline CDR1 is SGHVS and CDR2 FNYEAQ.

V is TRBV27 and J is TRBJ1-1; 11 bases line up with TRBD1. This CDR3 contains 14 residues. Germline values: CDR1 MNHEY, CDR2 SMNVEV (reference sequence). V shed 2 bases, J shed 6 bases, and the junction held 2 bases outside the gene matches. CDR3 sequence reads: CASSLRTGGPEAFF. In nucleotides, the CDR3 is TGTGCCAGCAGTTTACGGACAGGGGGCCCTGAAGCTTTCTTT.

This chain joins TRBV7-2 and TRBJ1-1; unclear D gene. Germline CDR1 is SGHTA and CDR2 is FQGNSA. The CDR3 has 13 residues. The CDR3 sequence is CAGKEQPNTEAFF. The CDR3 bases are TGTGCGGGTAAGGAACAGCCGAACACTGAAGCTTTCTTT.

The chain has TRBV7-2 and TRBJ2-3; D not certain. Germline CDR1 SGHTA, CDR2 FQGNSA. The CDR3 has 12 amino acids. V lost 2 bases, J lost 5 bases, and 5 bases lay in between. The CDR3 region is CASSLIGDTQYF. The CDR3 DNA sequence: TGTGCCAGCAGCTTAATCGGAGATACGCAGTATTTT.

The chain has TRBV7-2 and TRBJ1-4, with D hard to call. This CDR3 is 14 amino acids long. Trimming pared 4 bases from V and 1 base from J, leaving 7 bases between. CDR1 and CDR2 (germline): SGHTA, FQGNSA. The CDR3 DNA follows: TGTGCCAGCAGCTACCCGGGAACTAATGAAAAACTGTTTTTT. Amino acid sequence: CASSYPGTNEKLFF.

This chain uses TRBV5-6 with TRBJ2-3; no reliable D call. The CDR3 length is 11 residues. V dropped 3 bases and J dropped 4 bases, with 3 bases sitting between them. Germline V CDR1 and CDR2: SGHDT, YYEEEE. The CDR3: CASSSADTQYF. In nucleotides, the CDR3 is TGTGCCAGCAGCTCTGCAGATACGCAGTATTTT.

Turning to this clone: This specimen includes other DNA sequences encoding the same CDR3. The rearrangement joins TRBV11-3 to TRBJ1-1; D uncertain. The CDR3 sequence is 12 residues long. The germline V gene encodes CDR1 SGHNT and CDR2 YENEEA. V was cut by 1 base and J by 6 bases, with 6 bases left in between. In DNA, the CDR3 is TGTGCCAGCAGCTTAGCAGCGTCTGAAGCTTTCTTT. Its translation: CASSLAASEAFF.

The CDR3: CSVDSGPREQFF. The CDR3 bases are TGCAGCGTTGATAGCGGGCCGAGAGAGCAGTTCTTC. The chain has TRBV29-1 and TRBJ2-1; 7 nucleotides line up with TRBD2. The CDR3 contains 12 residues. V shed 3 bases and J 10 bases; nucleotides not matched to a gene: 6. Germline CDR1 and CDR2: SQVTM and ANQGSEA.

The chain joins TRBV4-3 to TRBJ2-1, with 8 nucleotides matching TRBD2. After removal of 0 bases from V and 5 bases from J, the junction contained 6 bases not matched to a gene. The CDR3 runs 16 residues. CDR1 is LGHNA and CDR2 is YSLEER in the germline V gene. This CDR3 reads CASSQDGAGANNEQFF. The CDR3 DNA reads as TGCGCCAGCAGCCAAGATGGAGCGGGAGCTAACAATGAGCAGTTCTTC.

The chain has TRBV7-5 and TRBJ1-2; TRBD1 is the table's D call and was not checked against the DNA. TRBV7-5 is a documented pseudogene. CDR3 length equals 15 residues. CDR3 bases: TGTGCCAGAAGCGGGCGGGACAGATATAACTATGGCTACACCTTC. Translated, it gives CARSGRDRYNYGYTF.

The chain carries TRBV27 and TRBJ2-2; 14 positions match TRBD2. The germline V gene has CDR1 MNHEY and CDR2 SMNVEV (reference sequence). Germline trimming cut 7 bases from V and 5 bases from J; bases unmatched to any gene: 6. The CDR3 runs 16 residues. The CDR3 protein is CASTFGTSGSTGELFF. The CDR3 DNA is TGTGCCAGCACTTTCGGGACTAGCGGGAGTACCGGGGAGCTGTTTTTT.

V usage is TRBV19 and J usage is TRBJ1-1; the D is unclear. This CDR3 has 11 residues. CDR1 and CDR2 from the germline V gene are LNHDA and SQIVND (reference sequence). V was shortened by 9 bases and J by 1 base, with 6 bases between the two germline ends. The CDR3: CASVRNTEAFF. DNA for the CDR3: TGTGCCAGCGTTAGGAACACTGAAGCTTTCTTT.

The chain uses TRBV10-1 and TRBJ2-4; TRBD2 matches 10 bases. The germline V gene has CDR1 WNHNN and CDR2 SYGVQD (reference sequence). V gave up 5 bases and J gave up 1 base; unmatched junction bases: 17. This CDR3 spans 20 amino acids. CDR3 residues: CASSPPQREGEGAAKNIQYF. For the CDR3, the DNA is TGCGCCAGCAGTCCTCCTCAGCGGGAGGGCGAGGGAGCGGCCAAAAACATTCAGTACTTC.